Shown below are 4 T cell receptor beta chains from a single sample sequenced in a study of molecular identifiers for immune sequencing clone quantification. TCRdb re-called the PCR reads with MiXCR, one entry per CDR3 protein. The data show about 510,000 distinct CDR3 sequences, roughly 23% seen once. Sequencing input: naive CD8+ T cells from blood, with Jurkat cell RNA spiked in. The subset denotes: FACS-sorted CD8+CD4-CCR7+CD45RA+ naive T cells. The receptors were sampled from a human donor in good health. Some libraries in this study had Jurkat cell RNA spiked in.

This clonotype was found many times. This rearrangement joins TRBV29-1 to TRBJ2-3; D remains ambiguous. The germline V gene encodes CDR1 SQVTM and CDR2 ANQGSEA. V was shortened by 5 bases and J by 2 bases, with 8 bases between the two germline ends. CDR3 size: 12 residues. The chain's CDR3 is CSVWVFTDTQYF. The DNA for the CDR3 is TGCAGCGTTTGGGTCTTCACAGATACGCAGTATTTT.

There are a few counts of this clonotype. The V call is TRBV6-5, the J call TRBJ1-1; a possible D gene is TRBD1 (6 bases). Trimming removed 5 bases from V and 1 base from J, with 11 bases in between. This CDR3 region has 14 residues. The V gene's germline CDR1 is MNHEY and CDR2 SVGAGI. Here the CDR3 reads CASSLPGQNTEAFF. The CDR3, as DNA: TGTGCCAGCAGTCTACCGGGACAGAACACTGAAGCTTTCTTT.

This clonotype came up once. A read error is possible here, since a much larger clone lies one base away. The gene calls are TRBV24-1 and TRBJ2-1; D is unresolved. Germline V gives CDR1 KGHDR, CDR2 SFDVKD. The CDR3 contains 13 residues. CDR3 coding DNA: TGTGCCACCAGTGATCCCTCATGGAATGAGCGGTTCTTC. Its protein product is CATSDPSWNERFF.

As regards this clonotype: Given a much more abundant clone one base away, this may be a read error. The rearrangement joins TRBV28 to TRBJ2-2; possible D gene TRBD1, 5 bases. Per the germline V gene, CDR1 is MDHEN and CDR2 is SYDVKM. The CDR3 extends over 14 amino acids. The DNA of the CDR3 is TGTGCCAGCGGGATTCACAGGAACGCCGGGGAGCTGTTTTTT. This codes for CASGIHRNAGELFF.